These T cell receptor beta chains were read from a single sample in a study of OX40 agonist ivuxolimab in advanced cancers. Measured with immunoSEQ multiplex PCR; TCRdb has only the in-frame clones, and not every one. The sample contains more than 65,000 clones, around four fifths of which appear only once. The sample in question was CD4+ or CD8+ T cells sorted from blood, obtained in a trial of the OX40 agonist ivuxolimab. The receptors were sampled from an adult with an advanced solid tumor such as melanoma, head and neck, liver or kidney cancer. Both conserved end residues are part of each CDR3. Each record gives: V gene, CDR3 length, clone size, J gene, D gene, CDR3 DNA, CDR3 protein. D genes are given only for firm matches. The size entry is marked missing in some rows and otherwise reads once, few, many or a size class.

>TRBV2|18|.|TRBJ1-5|.
TGTGCCAGCATGCTTGGAGGCCAGGGCCGCTATAGCAATCAGCCCCAGCATTTT
CASMLGGQGRYSNQPQHF
>TRBV4-3|14|.|TRBJ1-1|.
TGCGCCAGCAGCCCCTCCCCAGGGGATACTGAAGCTTTCTTT
CASSPSPGDTEAFF
>TRBV7-9|17|few|TRBJ2-2|TRBD2
TGTGCCAGCAGCTTAGCTGGGATAGCGGGAACCACCGGGGAGCTGTTTTTT
CASSLAGIAGTTGELFF
>TRBV6-1|15|.|TRBJ2-1|TRBD2
TGTGCCAGCTGGACTAGCGGGAGGGCCGGAAATGAGCAGTTCTTC
CASWTSGRAGNEQFF
>TRBV9|15|.|TRBJ2-3|.
TGTGCCAGCAGCGTATTGCCCGAGAGCACAGATACGCAGTATTTT
CASSVLPESTDTQYF
>TRBV18|13|.|TRBJ1-2|.
TGTGCCAGCTCACCAAAGGAGAACTATGGCTACACCTTC
CASSPKENYGYTF
>TRBV6-4|13|once|TRBJ1-1|.
TGTGCCAGCAGCCTTCAGCCGAACACTGAAGCTTTCTTT
CASSLQPNTEAFF
>TRBV6-5|14|.|TRBJ1-1|TRBD1
TGTGCCAGCAGTCTAAATCTGGGACAGGGGAAAGCTTTCTTT
CASSLNLGQGKAFF
>TRBV7-2|13|.|TRBJ1-2|.
TGTGCCGACAGTGCCGGCCTGACGTATGGCTACACCTTC
CADSAGLTYGYTF
>TRBV19|17|.|TRBJ1-2|.
TGTGCCAGTAGTACGGACGGAGCCCTCACCCCCAACTATGGCTACACCTTC
CASSTDGALTPNYGYTF
>TRBV2|12|.|TRBJ1-4|.
TGTGCCAGCGGCAGGGCCTCTGAAAAACTGTTTTTT
CASGRASEKLFF
>TRBV9|14|.|TRBJ2-1|.
TGTGCCAGTAGTGGACTAAGTCCCCATAATGAGCAGTTCTTC
CASSGLSPHNEQFF
>TRBV4-1|17|.|TRBJ2-4|TRBD2
TGCGCCAGCAGCCCGGGACTAGCGGGAGGTCCCCAAAACATTCAGTACTTC
CASSPGLAGGPQNIQYF
>TRBV19|15|.|TRBJ1-5|TRBD1
TGTGCCAGTAACTTGGACAGGGGGCCGGGGCAGCCCCAGCATTTT
CASNLDRGPGQPQHF
>TRBV5-1|14|.|TRBJ1-4|.
TGCGCCAGCAGCTTCGGCGGGTTCAGTGAAAAACTGTTTTTT
CASSFGGFSEKLFF
>TRBV6-5|14|.|TRBJ1-2|.
TGTGCCAGCAGTTCCCGCGGACAGTTCTATGGCTACACCTTC
CASSSRGQFYGYTF
>TRBV19|15|.|TRBJ1-4|.
TGTGCCAGTAGTATAACTGGGGTTGCTAATGAAAAACTGTTTTTT
CASSITGVANEKLFF
>TRBV5-6|15|.|TRBJ1-5|.
TGTGCCAGCAGCTTGGCGGCGGAATACAATCAGCCCCAGCATTTT
CASSLAAEYNQPQHF
>TRBV7-2|16|.|TRBJ1-3|.
TGTGCCAGCAGCTTAGCCGGGGGCGCGAACGGAAACACCATATATTTT
CASSLAGGANGNTIYF
>TRBV6-1|15|.|TRBJ2-1|TRBD2
TGTGCCAGCAGTCACCCGGGACTAGCCAACAATGAGCAGTTCTTC
CASSHPGLANNEQFF
>TRBV6-5|13|.|TRBJ1-5|TRBD1
TGTGCCAGCAGACAGGGGACAAATCAGCCCCAGCATTTT
CASRQGTNQPQHF
>TRBV10-3|16|.|TRBJ2-2|TRBD2
TGTGCCATCAGTGAAGGAAGCGGGAGGGCCCCCGGGGAGCTGTTTTTT
CAISEGSGRAPGELFF
>TRBV7-2|19|once|TRBJ2-1|TRBD2
TGTGCCAGCAGCCTCCCTGGACTAGCGGGAGGATCCGCGCAGGATGAGCAGTTCTTC
CASSLPGLAGGSAQDEQFF
>TRBV6-1|13|.|TRBJ1-1|.
TGTGCCAGCAGTGAACAGGGGTACACTGAAGCTTTCTTT
CASSEQGYTEAFF
>TRBV11-2|13|few|TRBJ2-1|.
TGTGCCAGCAGCTTAGAGGAGGAAAATGAGCAGTTCTTC
CASSLEEENEQFF
>TRBV12-5|11|.|TRBJ1-5|.
TGTGCTAGTGGTCCCAATCAGCCCCAGCATTTT
CASGPNQPQHF
>TRBV5-4|15|.|TRBJ2-5|.
TGTGCCAGCAGCCTTCGTAAGGCGGGATCGGAGACCCAGTACTTC
CASSLRKAGSETQYF
>TRBV18|15|.|TRBJ1-1|.
TGTGCCAGCTCACCAACTACACAGATGAACACTGAAGCTTTCTTT
CASSPTTQMNTEAFF
>TRBV27|14|.|TRBJ2-4|.
TGTGCCAGCCGAGGGGGCGGGAGGATCTACATTCAGTACTTC
CASRGGGRIYIQYF
>TRBV6-4|15|.|TRBJ2-3|TRBD2
TGTGCCAGCACTGGGACTAGCGGGCCAGCATATACGCAGTATTTT
CASTGTSGPAYTQYF
>TRBV7-7|14|.|TRBJ2-7|.
TGTGCCAGCAGCTTACGTTTGTCCTCCTACGAGCAGTACTTC
CASSLRLSSYEQYF
>TRBV7-9|15|.|TRBJ1-2|TRBD1
TGTGCCAGCAGCCCGCGGGAGACAGGGTACTATGGCTACACCTTC
CASSPRETGYYGYTF
>TRBV5-1|14|.|TRBJ1-6|.
TGCGCCAGCAGCTTGGATAGAGGGGATTCACCCCTCCACTTT
CASSLDRGDSPLHF
>TRBV10-3|12|.|TRBJ2-5|.
TGTGCCATCAGTGAGGGGAAGGAGACCCAGTACTTC
CAISEGKETQYF
>TRBV4-3|16|.|TRBJ2-3|.
TGCGCCAGCAGCCAAGATCGGGGCTCCGGAACAGATACGCAGTATTTT
CASSQDRGSGTDTQYF